This entry concerns a single T cell receptor beta chain. Antigen: not known. These data come from a study of blood T cells in healthy people across ages. Study-wide findings and caveats: Diversity figures derived from one million T cells were judged to underestimate the true value.

Primed by a sample-barcoded 5' primer and a J-beta primer mix, a second PCR proceeded for 7 to 11 cycles. Every cDNA was tagged by a template-switch adaptor with 12 random nucleotides. TCRdb reprocessed the 5' RACE reads with MiXCR, giving one entry per CDR3 protein. The sample has around 1.5 million distinct CDR3 sequences; 55% to 75% are singletons. Sequencing was done on a sample of blood. This TCR was sampled from a man younger than 35 in good health.

As DNA, the CDR3 is TGCAGTGCTAGGACAGGGGTTTCGTACAATGAGCAGTTCTTC. Its protein product is CSARTGVSYNEQFF. V gene TRBV20-1 combines with J gene TRBJ2-1; 8 bases match TRBD1. The V gene's germline CDR1 is DFQATT and CDR2 SNEGSKA (reference sequence). The junction had 5 bases not matched to a gene; V was cut back by 3 bases and J by 4 bases. CDR3 size: 14 residues.